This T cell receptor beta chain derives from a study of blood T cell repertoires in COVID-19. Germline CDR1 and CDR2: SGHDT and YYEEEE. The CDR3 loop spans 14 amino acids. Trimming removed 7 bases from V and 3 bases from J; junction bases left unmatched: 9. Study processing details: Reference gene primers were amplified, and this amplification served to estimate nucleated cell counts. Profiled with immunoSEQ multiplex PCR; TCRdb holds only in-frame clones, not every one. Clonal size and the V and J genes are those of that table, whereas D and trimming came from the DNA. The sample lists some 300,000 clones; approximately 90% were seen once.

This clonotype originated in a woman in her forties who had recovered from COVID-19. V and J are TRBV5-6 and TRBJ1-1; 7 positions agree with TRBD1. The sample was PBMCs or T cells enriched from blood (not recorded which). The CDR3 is CASGGQMGYTEAFF. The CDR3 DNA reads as TGTGCCAGCGGGGGACAGATGGGGTACACTGAAGCTTTCTTT.